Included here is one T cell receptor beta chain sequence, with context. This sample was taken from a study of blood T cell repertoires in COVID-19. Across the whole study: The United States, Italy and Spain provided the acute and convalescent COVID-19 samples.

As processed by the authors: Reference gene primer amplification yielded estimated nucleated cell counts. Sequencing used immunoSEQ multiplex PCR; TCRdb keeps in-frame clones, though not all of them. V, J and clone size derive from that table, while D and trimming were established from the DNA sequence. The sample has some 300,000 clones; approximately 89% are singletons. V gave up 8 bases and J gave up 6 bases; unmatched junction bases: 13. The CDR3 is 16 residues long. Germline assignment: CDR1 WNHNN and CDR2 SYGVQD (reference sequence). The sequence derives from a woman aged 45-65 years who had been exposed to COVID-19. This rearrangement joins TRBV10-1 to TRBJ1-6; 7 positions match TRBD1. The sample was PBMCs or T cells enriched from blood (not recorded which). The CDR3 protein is CASLDKDRRTNSPLHF. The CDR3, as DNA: TGCGCCAGCTTGGATAAGGACAGGAGGACTAATTCACCCCTCCACTTT.